This is a list of T cell receptor beta chains from one sample in a study of T cell responses to AZD1222 COVID-19 vaccine. Measured with immunoSEQ multiplex PCR; TCRdb has only the in-frame clones, and not every one. The table includes 240,000 or so clones, 85% to 95% detected once. The sample in question was peripheral blood, obtained on day 0 of AZD1222 vaccination. The source of these receptors is an adult in good health. CDR3s include the opening cysteine and the closing phenylalanine or tryptophan. D genes are given only for firm matches. Size is omitted from some rows. Given values are once, few, many or a class for expanded clones.

V gene: TRBV30; D gene: TRBD1; J gene: TRBJ2-1; clone size: .; CDR3 DNA: TGTGCCTGGAGCGCACGTGGGACAGGTGTCAATGAGCAGTTCTTC; CDR3 protein: CAWSARGTGVNEQFF
V gene: TRBV3-1/TRBV3-2; D gene: TRBD1; J gene: TRBJ2-5; clone size: .; CDR3 DNA: TGTGCCAGCCAAGGACAGGGGAGGGAGACCCAGTACTTC; CDR3 protein: CASQGQGRETQYF
V gene: TRBV7-2; D gene: .; J gene: TRBJ1-1; clone size: .; CDR3 DNA: TGTGCCAGCAGCTTAGCATCAGTGAACAGTAACACTGAAGCTTTCTTT; CDR3 protein: CASSLASVNSNTEAFF
V gene: TRBV6-2/TRBV6-3; D gene: .; J gene: TRBJ1-1; clone size: .; CDR3 DNA: TGTGCCAGCAGCCACTCAGGGATTGAAGCTTTCTTT; CDR3 protein: CASSHSGIEAFF
V gene: TRBV5-5; D gene: .; J gene: TRBJ1-4; clone size: .; CDR3 DNA: TGTGCCAGCAGCCCCCGGCGGAATGAAAAACTGTTTTTT; CDR3 protein: CASSPRRNEKLFF
V gene: TRBV11-2; D gene: TRBD1; J gene: TRBJ1-1; clone size: once; CDR3 DNA: TGTGCCAGCAGCTTCCGGGACAGGGGCACTGAAGCTTTCTTT; CDR3 protein: CASSFRDRGTEAFF
V gene: TRBV3-1/TRBV3-2; D gene: .; J gene: TRBJ1-1; clone size: .; CDR3 DNA: TGTGCCAGCAGAGCTGGGGGAGGTAAGGCTTTCTTT; CDR3 protein: CASRAGGGKAFF
V gene: TRBV15; D gene: .; J gene: TRBJ2-7; clone size: .; CDR3 DNA: TGTGCCACCAGCAGTTACAGGATGGGCTACGAGCAGTACTTC; CDR3 protein: CATSSYRMGYEQYF
V gene: TRBV11-3; D gene: TRBD1; J gene: TRBJ2-2; clone size: .; CDR3 DNA: TGTGCCAGCAGGCAACAGGGGGCGGGCGGGGAGCTGTTTTTT; CDR3 protein: CASRQQGAGGELFF
V gene: TRBV11-2; D gene: .; J gene: TRBJ1-3; clone size: .; CDR3 DNA: TGTGCCAGCCGCCCCGTGGGGTCTGGAAACACCATATATTTT; CDR3 protein: CASRPVGSGNTIYF
V gene: TRBV18; D gene: TRBD1; J gene: TRBJ1-1; clone size: .; CDR3 DNA: TGTGCCAGCTCACCTCGGACAGGGGGTAACACTGAAGCTTTCTTT; CDR3 protein: CASSPRTGGNTEAFF
V gene: TRBV5-1; D gene: .; J gene: TRBJ2-7; clone size: .; CDR3 DNA: TGCGCCAGCAGCTTGACCCCAGGGGTGGGCTACGAGCAGTACTTC; CDR3 protein: CASSLTPGVGYEQYF
V gene: TRBV5-1; D gene: .; J gene: TRBJ2-3; clone size: .; CDR3 DNA: TGCGCCAGCAGCCAACTTCGGGGAGATACGCAGTATTTT; CDR3 protein: CASSQLRGDTQYF
V gene: TRBV3-1/TRBV3-2; D gene: .; J gene: TRBJ1-2; clone size: .; CDR3 DNA: TGTGCCAGCAGCCAAGAAGCTTATGGCTACACCTTC; CDR3 protein: CASSQEAYGYTF
V gene: TRBV29-1; D gene: .; J gene: TRBJ2-7; clone size: .; CDR3 DNA: TGCAGCGTTGAAGAAGGAGGGCTCGGCGAGCAGTACTTC; CDR3 protein: CSVEEGGLGEQYF
V gene: TRBV5-1; D gene: .; J gene: TRBJ1-2; clone size: .; CDR3 DNA: TGCGCCAGCAGCTCCCTCAGGGAAGATGGCTACACCTTC; CDR3 protein: CASSSLREDGYTF
V gene: TRBV5-1; D gene: .; J gene: TRBJ2-3; clone size: .; CDR3 DNA: TGCGCCAGCAGCTTGGTGGGGGCCGACAATACGCAGTATTTT; CDR3 protein: CASSLVGADNTQYF
V gene: TRBV4-3; D gene: .; J gene: TRBJ2-7; clone size: .; CDR3 DNA: TGCGCCAGCAGCCAAGACTTCAGCGGAGACCCCTACGAGCAGTACTTC; CDR3 protein: CASSQDFSGDPYEQYF
V gene: TRBV9; D gene: TRBD2; J gene: TRBJ2-7; clone size: .; CDR3 DNA: TGTGCCAGTATACGGCGGGGGGCGAGTCGCGAGCAGTACTTC; CDR3 protein: CASIRRGASREQYF
V gene: TRBV6-5; D gene: TRBD1; J gene: TRBJ1-5; clone size: .; CDR3 DNA: TGTGCCACCTCGACAGGGAATCAGCCCCAGCATTTT; CDR3 protein: CATSTGNQPQHF
V gene: TRBV5-1; D gene: .; J gene: TRBJ2-1; clone size: .; CDR3 DNA: TGCGCCAGCAGCGAAGGGATGGATGAGCAGTTCTTC; CDR3 protein: CASSEGMDEQFF
V gene: TRBV3-1/TRBV3-2; D gene: TRBD2; J gene: TRBJ2-7; clone size: .; CDR3 DNA: TGTGCCAGCAGCCATGGCGCTAGCGGCACCTCCTACGAGCAGTACTTC; CDR3 protein: CASSHGASGTSYEQYF
V gene: TRBV2; D gene: .; J gene: TRBJ2-5; clone size: .; CDR3 DNA: TGTGCCAGCAGGGGCAGGGGCGGGCAAGAGACCCAGTACTTC; CDR3 protein: CASRGRGGQETQYF
V gene: TRBV19; D gene: .; J gene: TRBJ1-5; clone size: .; CDR3 DNA: TGTGCCAGTAGTCCCTTTGGAGTGCAGCCCCAGCATTTT; CDR3 protein: CASSPFGVQPQHF
V gene: TRBV15; D gene: .; J gene: TRBJ2-1; clone size: once; CDR3 DNA: TGTGCCACCAGCGTAGAAGGGGGGTCCTACAATGAGCAGTTCTTC; CDR3 protein: CATSVEGGSYNEQFF
V gene: TRBV27; D gene: .; J gene: TRBJ2-7; clone size: .; CDR3 DNA: TGTGCCAGCAGTTTATCGGGGCAGCGAACCTACGAGCAGTACTTC; CDR3 protein: CASSLSGQRTYEQYF
V gene: TRBV7-2; D gene: TRBD1; J gene: TRBJ2-1; clone size: .; CDR3 DNA: TGTGCCAGCAGCCTCACCCGGGACAGATACAATGAGCAGTTCTTC; CDR3 protein: CASSLTRDRYNEQFF
V gene: TRBV3-1/TRBV3-2; D gene: .; J gene: TRBJ1-6; clone size: .; CDR3 DNA: TGTGCCAGCAGCCTAAGGCCCGATTCACCCCTCCACTTT; CDR3 protein: CASSLRPDSPLHF
V gene: TRBV5-3; D gene: .; J gene: TRBJ2-7; clone size: once; CDR3 DNA: TGTGCCAGAAGCCCACCCGGCGGGCCGAGCTCCTACGAGCAGTACTTC; CDR3 protein: CARSPPGGPSSYEQYF
V gene: TRBV11-2; D gene: .; J gene: TRBJ2-5; clone size: .; CDR3 DNA: TGTGCCAGCGCCCGGAGCAGGGGCCAGACCCAGTACTTC; CDR3 protein: CASARSRGQTQYF
V gene: TRBV6-5; D gene: .; J gene: TRBJ1-2; clone size: .; CDR3 DNA: TGTGCCAGCAGTTACTCGGTTGGCTATGGCTACACCTTC; CDR3 protein: CASSYSVGYGYTF
V gene: TRBV2; D gene: TRBD2; J gene: TRBJ2-4; clone size: .; CDR3 DNA: TGTGCCAGCAGTTCTTTTAGCGGGGGAGGGAACATTCAGTACTTC; CDR3 protein: CASSSFSGGGNIQYF
V gene: TRBV11-2; D gene: TRBD2; J gene: TRBJ2-1; clone size: .; CDR3 DNA: TGTGCCAGCAGCCTAGGACTAGGGTCCTACAATGAGCAGTTCTTC; CDR3 protein: CASSLGLGSYNEQFF
V gene: TRBV23-1; D gene: .; J gene: TRBJ2-5; clone size: .; CDR3 DNA: TGCGCCAGCAGTCAACAACCGGAAAGGACCCAGTACTTC; CDR3 protein: CASSQQPERTQYF
V gene: TRBV28; D gene: .; J gene: TRBJ2-3; clone size: .; CDR3 DNA: TGTGCCAGCAGTTTGAGTCTGGGGAAGGATGATACGCAGTATTTT; CDR3 protein: CASSLSLGKDDTQYF
V gene: TRBV15; D gene: .; J gene: TRBJ2-5; clone size: .; CDR3 DNA: TGTGCCACCTGTCCTCGGGCAGGGCCTCAAGAGACCCAGTACTTC; CDR3 protein: CATCPRAGPQETQYF
V gene: TRBV24-1; D gene: .; J gene: TRBJ1-3; clone size: .; CDR3 DNA: TGTGCCACCAGTGATCCAGGGTCCTCTGGAAACACCATATATTTT; CDR3 protein: CATSDPGSSGNTIYF
V gene: TRBV15; D gene: .; J gene: TRBJ1-5; clone size: .; CDR3 DNA: TGTGCCACCAGCAGAGATAGGCAGAGAGACAATCAGCCCCAGCATTTT; CDR3 protein: CATSRDRQRDNQPQHF